This TCR beta chain was captured by sequencing in a study of blood T cell repertoires in COVID-19. At the level of the study: The study drew acute and convalescent COVID-19 samples from the United States, Italy and Spain.

The CDR3 consists of 19 residues. Germline CDR1 and CDR2: SGHTA and FQGNSA. Trimming took 5 bases from V and 7 from J; bases not matched to a gene: 24. Participants, about 18 to 89 years old, spanned around 26 US areas. Here immunoSEQ multiplex PCR was the method, and the copy in TCRdb shows in-frame clones only, minus some. Of around 300,000 clones listed, 85% are singletons. The sample taken for sequencing was PBMCs or T cells enriched from blood (not recorded which). The TCR comes from a woman in her 50s who had recovered from COVID-19. V gene TRBV7-2 combines with J gene TRBJ2-7; 9 bases map to TRBD1. The CDR3 DNA reads as TGTGCCAGCAGCCTCACTAAACCGGGACAGGGAATGCCCTTGGGGGAGCAGTACTTC. It specifies CASSLTKPGQGMPLGEQYF.